Given below is one T cell receptor (beta chain) in context. Its antigen remains unidentified. These data are taken from a study of OX40 agonist ivuxolimab in advanced cancers. Study background: The drug used for patients, ivuxolimab, was an agonistic anti-OX40 (CD134) antibody. Participants, 82.7% male, averaged approximately 60 years of age, ranging from about 20 to 79. Study-wide results and limits: Nonresponders, in some cases, also had low normalized T-cell clonal expansion. Expanded clones belonging to CD8+ T cells outnumbered, on average, those of CD4+.

The method was immunoSEQ multiplex PCR; TCRdb's version includes in-frame clones alone and lacks a portion of them. Here the sample spans roughly 100,000 clones, roughly 84% being singletons. Trimming left V 7 bases short and J 5 bases short, with 8 bases between. The length of the CDR3 is 11 residues. The germline V gene has CDR1 SNHLY and CDR2 FYNNEI. The V call is TRBV2, the J call TRBJ2-5; D possibly corresponds to TRBD2 (7 bases). The receptor was isolated from an adult with an advanced solid tumor such as melanoma, head and neck, liver or kidney cancer. Sequencing used CD4+ or CD8+ T cells sorted from blood, obtained in a trial of the OX40 agonist ivuxolimab. The CDR3: CASKGGETQYF. The CDR3, as DNA: TGTGCCAGCAAGGGGGGGGAGACCCAGTACTTC.